The clone carrying this T cell receptor beta chain has a count of ten or more. Its specificity is not known. This CDR3 has 12 residues. CDR1 and CDR2 from the germline V gene are SQVTM and ANQGSEA. Trimming took off 3 bases at V and 3 bases at J, with 8 bases between the two ends. This specimen comes from a study of CD8 T cells in ankylosing spondylitis. General study points: Peripheral blood held disease-linked clones only at relatively low frequency, and these were CD8+. It was reported that disease-linked clones were significantly enriched in matched ankylosing spondylitis synovial fluid.

TCRdb passed the 5' RACE reads through MiXCR, listing each CDR3 protein once. This sample has 340,000 or so distinct CDR3 sequences, with roughly 14% found just once. The gene calls are TRBV29-1 and TRBJ2-5; D tentatively fits TRBD1 or TRBD2 (5 bases each). Sample: blood, either unsorted or a sorted T cell fraction (not recorded which). The TCR sequence derives from a male donor with ankylosing spondylitis or in good health (not recorded which). The CDR3 bases are TGCAGCGTTGACAGGGACGAAGAGACCCAGTACTTC. Encoded protein: CSVDRDEETQYF.